What follows are 18 T cell receptor beta chains derived from one specimen sequenced in a study of cytomegalovirus exposure and HLA in healthy donors. Primers: 60 Vbeta forward and 13 Jbeta reverse. TCRdb keeps only in-frame clones here, not all; method: immunoSEQ multiplex PCR. The sample lists 150,000 to 200,000 clones; roughly 79% were seen once. Sequencing was performed on PBMCs. The source is a woman aged 18-30 years in good health and CMV-seropositive.

The chain recombines TRBV16 with TRBJ1-1; TRBD1 agrees at 11 bases. V trimming: 6 bases; J trimming: 4 bases; junction bases outside the gene matches: 4. The V gene's germline CDR1 is KGHSY and CDR2 FQNENV. The CDR3 totals 14 residues. The CDR3 protein is CASRLGQGVTEAFF. The CDR3 DNA reads TGTGCCAGCAGACTGGGACAGGGGGTCACTGAAGCTTTCTTT. The full variable domain, its missing parts supplied by reference TRBV16 and TRBJ1-1, is GEEVAQTPKHLVRGEGQKAKLYCAPIKGHSYVFWYQQVLKNEFKFLISFQNENVFDETGMPKERFSAKCLPNSPCSLEIQATKLEDSAVYFCASRLGQGVTEAFFGQGTRLTVV.

This clone has a handful of counts. The genes are TRBV5-1 and TRBJ2-7; TRBD1 matches 9 bases. The CDR3 is 17 amino acids. With 4 bases clipped from V and 1 base from J, the junction kept 12 bases outside the gene matches. The germline V gene encodes CDR1 SGHRS and CDR2 YFSETQ. CDR3 coding DNA: TGCGCCAGCAGCCCGGAACAGGGGGCTATTATTTCCTACGAGCAGTACTTC. Amino acid sequence: CASSPEQGAIISYEQYF. The whole variable domain, filled in from reference TRBV5-1 and TRBJ2-7, reads KAGVTQTPRYLIKTRGQQVTLSCSPISGHRSVSWYQQTPGQGLQFLFEYFSETQRNKGNFPGRFSGRQFSNSRSEMNVSTLELGDSALYLCASSPEQGAIISYEQYFGPGTRLTVT.

J is TRBJ2-1 and V is TRBV29-1; D remains ambiguous. This CDR3 spans 12 amino acids. V was shortened by 8 bases and J by 6 bases, with 14 bases between the two germline ends. The germline gives CDR1 SQVTM, CDR2 ANQGSEA. In DNA, the CDR3 is TGCAGCCTACTCTACCCCGGCAATGAGCAGTTCTTC. This codes for CSLLYPGNEQFF.

The rearrangement uses TRBV5-4 and TRBJ2-7; D may be TRBD2 (5 bases). The CDR3 loop spans 13 amino acids. Per the germline V gene, CDR1 is SGHNT and CDR2 is YYREEE (reference sequence). V dropped 4 bases and J dropped 0 bases, with 8 bases sitting between them. CDR3 residues: CASSPGNSYEQYF. The CDR3 DNA follows: TGTGCCAGCAGCCCCGGGAACTCCTACGAGCAGTACTTC.

The chain combines TRBV6-5 with TRBJ2-1, with D perhaps TRBD2 (5 bases). V lost 2 bases, J lost 4 bases, and 15 bases lay in between. Germline lookup yields CDR1 MNHEY and CDR2 SVGAGI. The CDR3 contains 16 residues. CDR3 sequence: CASSYGVRRAYNEQFF. The CDR3 coding sequence is TGTGCCAGCAGTTACGGGGTCCGGCGGGCTTACAATGAGCAGTTCTTC.

In its sample, this clone was seen once. V gene TRBV30 combines with J gene TRBJ2-2, with TRBD1 matching 8 bases. Germline trimming cut 5 bases from V and 3 bases from J; bases unmatched to any gene: 8. The CDR3 sequence is 15 residues long. Germline assignment: CDR1 GTSNPN and CDR2 SVGIG (reference sequence). The CDR3 loop reads CAWGRYRGDTGELFF. The CDR3 DNA reads TGTGCCTGGGGGCGGTACAGGGGGGACACCGGGGAGCTGTTTTTT.

The rearrangement links TRBV6-5 to TRBJ2-3; 9 nucleotides match TRBD2. Looked up from germline, CDR1 is MNHEY and CDR2 is SVGAGI. The CDR3 has 14 residues. V dropped 2 bases and J dropped 7; count of bases not matched to a gene: 4. CDR3 loop: CASSYGGGGYTQYF. DNA for the CDR3: TGTGCCAGCAGTTACGGCGGGGGGGGGTATACGCAGTATTTT.

The rearrangement links TRBV6-1 to TRBJ1-4; D uncertain. CDR1 is MNHNS, CDR2 SASEGT, per germline. The germline V and J ends were trimmed by 0 bases and 6 bases, with 14 bases remaining between them. This CDR3 has 16 amino acids. CDR3 loop: CASSEAKGRKDEKLFF. DNA of the CDR3: TGTGCCAGCAGTGAAGCGAAAGGGAGAAAAGATGAAAAACTGTTTTTT.

J is TRBJ2-1 and V is TRBV2; 10 positions match TRBD2. With V trimmed by 7 bases and J by 7 bases, 7 bases remained unmatched. Germline CDR1 and CDR2: SNHLY and FYNNEI. The CDR3 contains 14 residues. CDR3 DNA sequence: TGTGCCAGCACCGGACTAGCGGTTCAAAATGAGCAGTTCTTC. Amino acids: CASTGLAVQNEQFF. Using reference TRBV2 and TRBJ2-1 for the parts outside the CDR3, the full variable domain is EPEVTQTPSHQVTQMGQEVILRCVPISNHLYFYWYRQILGQKVEFLVSFYNNEISEKSEIFDDQFSVERPDGSNFTLKIRSTKLEDSAMYFCASTGLAVQNEQFFGPGTRLTVL.

V and J are TRBV29-1 and TRBJ2-3; 11 bases line up with TRBD2. Germline lookup yields CDR1 SQVTM and CDR2 ANQGSEA. This CDR3 has 15 amino acids. The ends lost 4 bases at V and 2 bases at J; junction bases unmatched: 5. The CDR3 coding sequence is TGCAGCGTTGCAATAGCGGGGGGGCACACAGATACGCAGTATTTT. This sequence encodes CSVAIAGGHTDTQYF.

As DNA, the CDR3 is TGTGCCAGCAGCCAACGGCAGGGTAACACCGGGGAGCTGTTTTTT. Its protein product is CASSQRQGNTGELFF. The V gene is TRBV4-2, the J gene TRBJ2-2; TRBD1 is a possible D gene (5 bases). This CDR3 spans 15 amino acids. In germline, CDR1 is LGHNA, CDR2 YNFKEQ. V was trimmed by 2 bases and J by 2 bases, leaving 9 bases between them.

This clone was detected a few times. This sequence joins TRBV5-6 and TRBJ1-6, with no clear D. The CDR3 sequence is 16 residues long. In germline, CDR1 is SGHDT, CDR2 YYEEEE. The ends were cut back, 2 bases at V and 9 bases at J, with 18 bases in the middle. CDR3 sequence reads: CASSFGGIFRGSPLHF. The CDR3 nucleotides read TGTGCCAGCAGCTTTGGAGGGATTTTTAGAGGTTCACCCCTCCACTTT.

V usage is TRBV6-1 and J usage is TRBJ2-7, with 7 bases identical to TRBD1. This CDR3 has 14 amino acids. V trimming: 9 bases; J trimming: 4 bases; junction bases outside the gene matches: 12. Germline values: CDR1 MNHNS, CDR2 SASEGT. CDR3 coding DNA: TGTGCCAGTAAGCAAGAAATACAGGGGTACGAGCAGTACTTC. Its translation is CASKQEIQGYEQYF.

This clone was counted between two and nine times. The chain is built from TRBV5-1 and TRBJ2-5; tentative D call: TRBD1 (5 bases). Per the germline V gene, CDR1 is SGHRS and CDR2 is YFSETQ. This CDR3 contains 13 residues. V was trimmed by 5 bases and J by 3 bases, leaving 11 bases between them. CDR3 DNA: TGCGCCAGCAGGGTGGGGCCAAAAGAGACCCAGTACTTC. It translates to CASRVGPKETQYF.

The chain links TRBV29-1 to TRBJ2-5; 9 nucleotides line up with TRBD1. CDR1 and CDR2 (germline): SQVTM, ANQGSEA. The CDR3 is 13 amino acids. Trimming cost V 5 bases and J 12 bases; bases outside gene matches: 13. The CDR3 DNA sequence: TGCAGCGTTCCCGGTTACCGGGACAGGGCAAAGTACTTC. Its protein product is CSVPGYRDRAKYF.

The rearrangement uses TRBV15 and TRBJ1-4; D is unclear. Germline V CDR1 and CDR2: LNHNV, YYDKDF (reference sequence). Trimming cost V 1 base and J 12 bases, with 12 bases left between them. There are 13 residues in the CDR3. The CDR3 DNA is TGTGCCACCAGCAGAGTTCCCTATGGGCAACTGTTTTTT. Translation: CATSRVPYGQLFF.

The V gene is TRBV9, the J gene TRBJ2-5; 14 bases agree with TRBD2. Losses at the gene ends were 3 bases for V and 7 bases for J; bases not matched to a gene: 8. CDR1 SGDLS and CDR2 YYNGEE come from the germline V gene. The CDR3 contains 16 residues. The CDR3 spells CASSGRLAGGIGTQYF. The CDR3 DNA is TGTGCCAGCAGCGGAAGACTAGCGGGGGGGATTGGGACCCAGTACTTC.

This clone has just one count. This rearrangement joins TRBV6-5 to TRBJ1-1, with D possibly being TRBD1 (5 bases). The V end lost 6 bases, the J end lost 5 bases, and 7 bases lay between the germline ends. This CDR3 region has 11 residues. CDR1 is MNHEY and CDR2 is SVGAGI in the germline V gene. In DNA, the CDR3 is TGTGCCAGCAGCCGACAGACTGAAGCTTTCTTT. Amino acids: CASSRQTEAFF.